The present TCR beta chain was sequenced within a study of T cell responses to AZD1222 COVID-19 vaccine. Generated by immunoSEQ multiplex PCR, the TCRdb table keeps only in-frame clones and is missing some. The sample has 150,000 to 200,000 clones, roughly nine tenths seen once. The J segment lost 7 bases and the V segment lost 1 base, leaving 5 bases of the junction unmatched. The CDR3 is made up of 14 amino acids. Germline V gene sequence: CDR1 SGHTA, CDR2 FQGNSA. This sequence originates from an adult in good health. The chain is built from TRBV7-2 and TRBJ1-2; 8 positions agree with TRBD1. Sequencing was performed on peripheral blood, taken on day 0 of AZD1222 vaccination. The DNA of the CDR3 is TGTGCCAGCAGCTTAGACCGAACAGGGGGTGGCTACACCTTC. As protein: CASSLDRTGGGYTF.